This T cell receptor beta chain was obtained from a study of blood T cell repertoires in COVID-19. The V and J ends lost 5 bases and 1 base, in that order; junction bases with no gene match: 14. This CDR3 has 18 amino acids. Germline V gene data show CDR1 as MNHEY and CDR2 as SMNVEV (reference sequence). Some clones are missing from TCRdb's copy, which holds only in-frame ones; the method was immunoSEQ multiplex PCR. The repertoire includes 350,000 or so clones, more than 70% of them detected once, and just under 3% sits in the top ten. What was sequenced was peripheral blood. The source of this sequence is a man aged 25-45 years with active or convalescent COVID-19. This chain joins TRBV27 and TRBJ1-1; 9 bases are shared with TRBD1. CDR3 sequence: CASSQRTGEAGKNTEAFF. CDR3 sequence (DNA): TGTGCCAGCAGTCAACGGACAGGGGAGGCTGGTAAGAACACTGAAGCTTTCTTT.